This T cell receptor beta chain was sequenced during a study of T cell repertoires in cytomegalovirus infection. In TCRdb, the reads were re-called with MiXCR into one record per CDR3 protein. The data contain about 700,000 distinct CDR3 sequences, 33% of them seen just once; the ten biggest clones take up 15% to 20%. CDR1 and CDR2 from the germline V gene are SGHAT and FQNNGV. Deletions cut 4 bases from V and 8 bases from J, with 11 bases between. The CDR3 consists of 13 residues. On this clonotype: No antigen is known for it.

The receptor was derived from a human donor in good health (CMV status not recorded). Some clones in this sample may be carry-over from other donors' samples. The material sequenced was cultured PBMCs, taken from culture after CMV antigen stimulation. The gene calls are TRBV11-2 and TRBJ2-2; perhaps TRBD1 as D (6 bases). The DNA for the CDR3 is TGTGCCAGCAGCTCCTGGACAGAGGGGGAGCTGTTTTTT. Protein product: CASSSWTEGELFF.